This record concerns one T cell receptor beta chain sequence. The antigen is undetermined. The CDR3 length is 16 residues. Germline CDR1 and CDR2: KGHSH and LQKENI. The V and J ends lost 1 base and 0 bases respectively, with 7 bases between them. The entry originates in a study of T cell responses to AZD1222 COVID-19 vaccine. Notes on the study in general: Only 5 to 7 AZD1222 recipients tested seropositive at baseline. Donors were mostly white British, more females; clonal diversity possibly underestimated.

Only in-frame clones appear in the TCRdb table, and some are missing; sequencing was by immunoSEQ multiplex PCR. The sample includes tens of thousands of clones, about 83% of them seen just once. The rearrangement uses TRBV18 and TRBJ2-6, with unresolved D. Here the sequenced sample was peripheral blood, taken on day 0 of AZD1222 vaccination. The sequence was obtained from an adult in good health. CDR3: CASSPQRISGANVLTF. As DNA, the CDR3 is TGTGCCAGCTCACCACAACGGATCTCTGGGGCCAACGTCCTGACTTTC.